A selection of T cell receptor beta chains follows, all from one sample in a study of post-analysis software for immune sequencing data. From the PCR reads, TCRdb called clonotypes with MiXCR, one entry per CDR3 protein. Of 650,000 to 900,000 distinct CDR3 sequences in the sample, about half were seen once. The sequencing sample was made of blood. Receptors originate from a girl aged 5 to 17 with multiple sclerosis. CDR3s include the opening cysteine and the closing phenylalanine or tryptophan. The D gene is left open where the match is weak. Clone sizes are given selectively: once, few, many, or a class where the clone is expanded.

NA | TRBJ1-1 | few | TRBV11-3 | TGTGCCAGCAGCGGGGGCAGGATGAACACTGAAGCTTTCTTT | CASSGGRMNTEAFF
NA | TRBJ2-7 | NA | TRBV4-3 | TGCGCCAGCAGCCAAGATGGGCAGGGTAGCGACGAGCAGTACTTC | CASSQDGQGSDEQYF
TRBD2 | TRBJ2-1 | NA | TRBV4-1 | TGCGCCAGCAGCCACGAAAGAGGGCATGGCACAGCGGGGGATGAGCAGTTCTTC | CASSHERGHGTAGDEQFF
NA | TRBJ1-1 | NA | TRBV20-1 | TGCAGTGCTAGAGATCCCTGGGCGGCTGGAACTGAAGCTTTCTTT | CSARDPWAAGTEAFF
NA | TRBJ2-1 | few | TRBV7-8 | TGTGCCAGCGGGCCAGAAATCAATGAGCAGTTCTTC | CASGPEINEQFF
TRBD1 | TRBJ2-3 | NA | TRBV12-3/TRBV12-4 | TGTGCCAGCAGTGACCCGGGACAGGACCAGTATTTT | CASSDPGQDQYF
NA | TRBJ1-2 | NA | TRBV2 | TGTGCCAGCAGCTCCTTTCACCTGGCGGGCTATGGCTACACCTTC | CASSSFHLAGYGYTF
NA | TRBJ2-7 | few | TRBV4-2 | TGTGCCAGCAGCCAAGATCTTGGGGAGGAATACGAGCAGTACTTC | CASSQDLGEEYEQYF
NA | TRBJ2-4 | many | TRBV5-1 | TGCGCCAGCAGCCCCGACAGCTTAAACATTCAGTACTTC | CASSPDSLNIQYF
NA | TRBJ2-1 | NA | TRBV29-1 | TGCAGCGTTGGGGCGTTTGAGCAGTTCTTC | CSVGAFEQFF
NA | TRBJ2-5 | few | TRBV24-1 | TGTGCCACCAGTGATTTCCCCGACAGCCGCCAAGAGACCCAGTACTTC | CATSDFPDSRQETQYF
NA | TRBJ2-7 | once | TRBV5-1 | TGCGCCAGCAGCCGAGGGACCCCTTGGGAGCAGTACTTC | CASSRGTPWEQYF
NA | TRBJ1-2 | NA | TRBV12-3/TRBV12-4 | TGTGCCAGCAGTTGGCAGGGTCATGATGGCTACACCTTC | CASSWQGHDGYTF
TRBD1 | TRBJ1-1 | NA | TRBV29-1 | TGCAGCGCATGGACAGGGTCGAACACTGAAGCTTTCTTT | CSAWTGSNTEAFF
NA | TRBJ2-1 | few | TRBV7-2 | TGTGCCAGCAGCTTAGTGGTCTCTGATGAGCAGTTCTTC | CASSLVVSDEQFF
TRBD1 | TRBJ2-5 | NA | TRBV7-9 | TGTGCCAGCAGCGCGGGACAGGGGGGTTCAGAGACCCAGTACTTC | CASSAGQGGSETQYF
TRBD2 | TRBJ2-4 | NA | TRBV12-3/TRBV12-4 | TGTGCCAGCAGTTTTTCCCTAGCGGGCTTAGCCAAAAACATTCAGTACTTC | CASSFSLAGLAKNIQYF
NA | TRBJ2-1 | NA | TRBV5-5 | TGTGCCAGCAGCGTCGAAGTGACAGGATTGACCTACAATGAGCAGTTCTTC | CASSVEVTGLTYNEQFF
NA | TRBJ2-3 | NA | TRBV7-2 | TGTGCCAGCAGCGCCCCAGACCCGTGGGATACGCAGTATTTT | CASSAPDPWDTQYF
TRBD1 | TRBJ2-1 | few | TRBV10-3 | TGTGCCATCAGTGAGTCGGGACAGGGCGTTGAGCAGTTCTTC | CAISESGQGVEQFF
NA | TRBJ1-2 | few | TRBV10-3 | TGTGCCATCAGTGGGCCCACAGGGAAGGACTATGGCTACACCTTC | CAISGPTGKDYGYTF
NA | TRBJ2-1 | NA | TRBV13 | TGTGCCAGCAGCGGGGGACCCCCGAGCTCCTACAATGAGCAGTTCTTC | CASSGGPPSSYNEQFF
NA | TRBJ2-7 | NA | TRBV11-2 | TGTGCCAGCAGCTTAGCGACGGGCCAGGGACCCTACGAGCAGTACTTC | CASSLATGQGPYEQYF
NA | TRBJ2-5 | NA | TRBV21-1 | TGTGCCAGCAGCGGGGCAGGGGCTTTAGAATTATCAGAGACCCAGTACTTC | CASSGAGALELSETQYF
NA | TRBJ1-2 | few | TRBV2 | TGTGCCAGCAGTGAAGGACAGGCTTATAGCTATGGCTACACCTTC | CASSEGQAYSYGYTF
TRBD2 | TRBJ2-5 | few | TRBV7-2 | TGTGCCAGCGCGGGGGGCGGGAAGACCCAGTACTTC | CASAGGGKTQYF
NA | TRBJ2-5 | few | TRBV24-1 | TGTGCCACCAGTGAGGGTAGCGAGGGGCAAGAGACCCAGTACTTC | CATSEGSEGQETQYF